Listed below are T cell receptor beta chains from one sample, sequenced in a study of regulatory T cells in long-lasting Graves disease. A single record per CDR3 protein comes from TCRdb applying MiXCR to the multiplex PCR reads. The sample lists 420,000 or so distinct CDR3 sequences; around 15% were seen once. The same data also went into a second study, on T cells in Graves' hyperthyroidism and ophthalmopathy.

The sample here was peripheral blood mononuclear cells (PBMCs), taken at new diagnosis, from a patient treated with antithyroid drugs. These receptors were collected from a woman between 18 and 30 years old with Graves disease. Each CDR3 is given with its conserved first and last residue. The D gene is left open where the match is weak. Clone size appears in some rows only: once, few, many, or a class for an expanded clone.

j_call,v_call,clone_size,d_call,cdr3_nt,cdr3_aa
TRBJ1-5,TRBV19,many,.,TGTGCCAGTACTGTCTCTTATAGCAATCAGCCCCAGCATTTT,CASTVSYSNQPQHF
TRBJ2-7,TRBV27,many,TRBD2,TGTGCCAGCAGGAGGGCTAGCGGGACCTACGAGCAGTACTTC,CASRRASGTYEQYF
TRBJ2-7,TRBV3-1,many,TRBD2,TGTGCCAGCAGCCATTTGCGGGAGGCGGTCCACGAGCAGTACTTC,CASSHLREAVHEQYF
TRBJ2-2,TRBV6-4,.,.,TGTGCCAGCAGTGAAGGTGGCGAGAGGGAGAACACCGGGGAGCTGTTTTTT,CASSEGGERENTGELFF
TRBJ1-4,TRBV5-4,few,.,TGTGCCAGCAGCTTGGGAGCTAAACTGTTTTTT,CASSLGAKLFF
TRBJ1-1,TRBV5-1,few,.,TGCGCCAGCAGCTTGGGTGACTGGAGGGGCGGTGCTTTCTTT,CASSLGDWRGGAFF
TRBJ2-7,TRBV25-1,few,TRBD1,TGTGCCAGCAGTACTTCCCGGGACAGGGTATCCTACGAGCAGTACTTC,CASSTSRDRVSYEQYF
TRBJ2-1,TRBV11-2,many,TRBD2,TGTGCCAGCAGCTTTGGGGGGGTGACTAGGAATGAGCAGTTCTTC,CASSFGGVTRNEQFF
TRBJ2-3,TRBV27,many,TRBD2,TGTGCCAGCACCCCCACTAGCGGGAGTATCAGCACAGATACGCAGTATTTT,CASTPTSGSISTDTQYF
TRBJ2-2,TRBV5-6,.,.,TGTGCCAGCAGCTTGGGCCTTACAGGGACCGGGGAGCTGTTTTTT,CASSLGLTGTGELFF
TRBJ2-1,TRBV11-2,.,TRBD1,TGTGCCAGCAGCCCAAGGGGGAGGACAGGGAACAGTGAGCAGTTCTTC,CASSPRGRTGNSEQFF
TRBJ2-5,TRBV20-1,.,TRBD2,TGCAGTGCTCATGGTAGCGGGAGCTTCCAAGAGACCCAGTACTTC,CSAHGSGSFQETQYF
TRBJ1-4,TRBV6-5,few,TRBD1,TGTGCCAGCAGTTACTTCACTACAGGGGGGGAAAAACTGTTTTTT,CASSYFTTGGEKLFF
TRBJ1-5,TRBV7-8,many,.,TGTGCCAGCAGCTTAGCGCGGAATCGAGGGCAGCCCCAGCATTTT,CASSLARNRGQPQHF
TRBJ2-2,TRBV2,.,TRBD2,TGTGCCAGCAGCCAAGACCGTCTAGCGGGAGACGCGAACACCGGGGAGCTGTTTTTT,CASSQDRLAGDANTGELFF
TRBJ2-5,TRBV7-6,many,.,TGTGCCAGCAGCTTGGGGGGCCGTAGTGAGACCCAGTACTTC,CASSLGGRSETQYF
TRBJ2-7,TRBV7-2,.,.,TGTGCCAGCAGCTTAGATCTAGCCCGGGAGATGGGGAATGAGCAGTACTTC,CASSLDLAREMGNEQYF
TRBJ2-7,TRBV20-1,.,.,TGCAGTGTTACCGGGCCCGGGTTTACCGAGCAGTACTTC,CSVTGPGFTEQYF
TRBJ1-2,TRBV29-1,.,TRBD1,TGCAGCGTTTACAGGGGGGGTGGCTACACCTTC,CSVYRGGGYTF
TRBJ1-6,TRBV7-6,.,.,TGTGCCAGCAGCCCCCGTTGGGGCAGGGAGGTTTGGGATAATTCACCCCTCCACTTT,CASSPRWGREVWDNSPLHF
TRBJ2-7,TRBV27,.,TRBD1,TGTGCCAGCATAAACTACAGGGGGGCGCAGTACGAGCAGTACTTC,CASINYRGAQYEQYF
TRBJ2-3,TRBV9,.,.,TGTGCCAGCAGCGTAGATACTAGGTTGACAGATACGCAGTATTTT,CASSVDTRLTDTQYF
TRBJ2-1,TRBV20-1,.,.,TGCAGTGCCGCTAACCCGGGCTCCTACAATGAGCAGTTCTTC,CSAANPGSYNEQFF
TRBJ1-5,TRBV7-2,few,.,TGTGCCAGCAGCTTTGACAGGCGTGCTCAGCCCCAGCATTTT,CASSFDRRAQPQHF
TRBJ2-2,TRBV10-1,.,.,TGCGCCAGCAGTGAGTCGAATCGAGGTTACACCGGGGAGCTGTTTTTT,CASSESNRGYTGELFF
TRBJ2-1,TRBV19,few,.,TGTGCCAGTAGTATACTCCCTAGTGGTGCCTACAATGAGCAGTTCTTC,CASSILPSGAYNEQFF
TRBJ2-1,TRBV29-1,.,.,TGCAGCAGCGAAGGTAGGGATGAGCAGTTCTTC,CSSEGRDEQFF
TRBJ2-6,TRBV6-1,many,TRBD2,TGTGCCAGCACCGAACCGGTCCAGGGTAGCGGGATCTCTGGGGCCAACGTCCTGACTTTC,CASTEPVQGSGISGANVLTF
TRBJ1-2,TRBV28,few,.,TGTGCCAGCAGTTTCATCGGGGACTATGGCTACACCTTC,CASSFIGDYGYTF
TRBJ2-7,TRBV20-1,many,TRBD2,TGCAGTGCTAGAGTCAGGCTAGCGGGGCACTCCTACGAGCAGTACTTC,CSARVRLAGHSYEQYF
TRBJ2-7,TRBV28,many,.,TGTGCCAGCCGGTACTCCGGTGGCGAGCAGTACTTC,CASRYSGGEQYF
TRBJ1-1,TRBV10-3,few,TRBD1,TGTGCCACCAAGCCCGGACAGGGGGCGGGCACTGAAGCTTTCTTT,CATKPGQGAGTEAFF
TRBJ1-3,TRBV3-1,.,TRBD1,TGTGCCAGCAGCCTTGGGACAGGGATAGGTCGAAACACCATATATTTT,CASSLGTGIGRNTIYF
TRBJ2-7,TRBV2,many,TRBD1,TGTGCCAGCAGTGACGACAGGGTAGTGACCGAGCAGTACTTC,CASSDDRVVTEQYF
TRBJ2-7,TRBV10-3,.,TRBD2,TGTGCCAGCAGTGTACTAGCGGGATTCTCCTACGAGCAGTACTTC,CASSVLAGFSYEQYF
TRBJ2-6,TRBV6-1,few,.,TGTGCCAGCACCGAGGCGGGGGCCAACGTCCTGACTTTC,CASTEAGANVLTF
TRBJ2-1,TRBV7-9,many,.,TGTGCCAGCAGCTTTTTAGGGACCACAGGCAATGAGCAGTTCTTC,CASSFLGTTGNEQFF
TRBJ2-1,TRBV7-9,many,TRBD2,TGTGCCAGCACCCTAGCGGGAGGTTACAATGAGCAGTTCTTC,CASTLAGGYNEQFF
TRBJ2-2,TRBV9,.,.,TGTGCCAGCAGTGCGAGCGGCGGGGAGCTGTTTTTT,CASSASGGELFF
TRBJ2-7,TRBV12-3/TRBV12-4,many,.,TGTGCCAGCAGTTTTGTCAGGGCCGAGCAGTACTTC,CASSFVRAEQYF
TRBJ1-4,TRBV9,few,TRBD1,TGTGCCAGCAGCACCGGGACAGTATATAATGAAAAACTGTTTTTT,CASSTGTVYNEKLFF
TRBJ1-6,TRBV27,.,.,TGTGCCAGCAGTCCCCTTGGGGGGGGAGGATCACCCCTCCACTTT,CASSPLGGGGSPLHF
TRBJ2-3,TRBV7-2,many,TRBD2,TGTGCCAGCAGCCGGCCCTTGGTAAAGCGGGACCCCCTATCGTCAAGCACAGATACGCAGTATTTT,CASSRPLVKRDPLSSSTDTQYF
TRBJ2-5,TRBV10-3,.,.,TGTGCCATCAGTGATCGCGAGACCCAGTACTTC,CAISDRETQYF
TRBJ1-2,TRBV3-1,.,TRBD1,TGTGCCAGCAGCCGAGACGACAGGGATCGTGGCTACACCTTC,CASSRDDRDRGYTF
TRBJ2-1,TRBV7-9,many,TRBD2,TGTGCCAGCAGCCCCGTCCCGGCCAGCGGGAGGGGGGCTGAGCAGTTCTTC,CASSPVPASGRGAEQFF
TRBJ2-3,TRBV4-1,few,TRBD2,TGCGCCAGCAGCCAGGCAGCGGGAGGTTGGACAGATACGCAGTATTTT,CASSQAAGGWTDTQYF
TRBJ2-1,TRBV15,many,.,TGTGCCACCAGCAGAGAGGTGAAGGTTTCCAATGAGCAGTTCTTC,CATSREVKVSNEQFF
TRBJ2-1,TRBV29-1,many,TRBD1,TGCAGCGTCGGGGACAGGGGGCAATTGAGTGAGCAGTTCTTC,CSVGDRGQLSEQFF
TRBJ1-6,TRBV18,many,.,TGTGCCAGCTCACCACGCGCGACGGGTTCACCCCTCCACTTT,CASSPRATGSPLHF